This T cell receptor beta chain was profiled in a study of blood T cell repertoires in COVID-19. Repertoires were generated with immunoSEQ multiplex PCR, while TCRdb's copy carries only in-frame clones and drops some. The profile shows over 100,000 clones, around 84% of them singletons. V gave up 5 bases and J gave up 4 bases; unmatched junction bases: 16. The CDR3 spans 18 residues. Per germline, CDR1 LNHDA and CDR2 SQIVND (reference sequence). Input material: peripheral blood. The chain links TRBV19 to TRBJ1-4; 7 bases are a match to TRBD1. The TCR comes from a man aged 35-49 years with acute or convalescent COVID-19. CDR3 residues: CASSARDRPVTYNEKLFF. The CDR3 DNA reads TGTGCCAGTAGTGCCAGGGACAGACCAGTAACTTATAATGAAAAACTGTTTTTT. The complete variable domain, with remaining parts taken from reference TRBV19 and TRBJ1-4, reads DGGITQSPKYLFRKEGQNVTLSCEQNLNHDAMYWYRQDPGQGLRLIYYSQIVNDFQKGDIAEGYSVSREKKESFPLTVTSAQKNPTAFYLCASSARDRPVTYNEKLFFGSGTQLSVL.